The rows below give T cell receptor beta chains drawn from one sample of a study of cytomegalovirus exposure and HLA in healthy donors. This table comes from immunoSEQ multiplex PCR, and its TCRdb copy is limited to in-frame clones, with some not included. The sample has around 88,000 clones, around 67% seen once. The sequenced material came from PBMCs. The origin of the receptors is a male donor in good health and CMV-seronegative. The CDR3 runs from the conserved cysteine through the conserved F or W. D genes are given only for firm matches. Some rows have no size entry. The others give once, few or many, or a class for an expanded clone.

D	size	J	V	CDR3	DNA
NA	NA	TRBJ2-3	TRBV27	CASSYGTSADTQYF	TGTGCCAGCAGTTACGGGACTTCAGCAGATACGCAGTATTTT
TRBD1	NA	TRBJ2-7	TRBV7-2	CASSHGTGQLYEQYF	TGTGCCAGCAGCCATGGGACAGGGCAGCTCTACGAGCAGTACTTC
NA	NA	TRBJ2-3	TRBV30	CALNLFYTDTQYF	TGTGCCCTAAACCTATTCTACACAGATACGCAGTATTTT
TRBD1	NA	TRBJ1-3	TRBV5-1	CASSVWTGVGNTIYF	TGCGCCAGCAGCGTGTGGACAGGGGTAGGAAACACCATATATTTT
NA	NA	TRBJ2-7	TRBV5-1	CASSSGAGAVTYEQYF	TGCGCCAGCAGCTCGGGGGCGGGAGCGGTAACCTACGAGCAGTACTTC
NA	few	TRBJ2-7	TRBV27	CASTDDNPPYEQYF	TGTGCCAGCACCGACGACAATCCCCCGTACGAGCAGTACTTC
TRBD2	NA	TRBJ2-5	TRBV28	CASTPGLADQETQYF	TGTGCCAGCACCCCGGGACTAGCGGACCAAGAGACCCAGTACTTC
NA	few	TRBJ1-5	TRBV4-2	CASSQDSGGQPQHF	TGTGCCAGCAGCCAAGATTCTGGTGGCCAGCCCCAGCATTTT
NA	NA	TRBJ2-5	TRBV2	CASSETGQGVGETQYF	TGTGCCAGCAGTGAAACGGGTCAGGGTGTAGGGGAGACCCAGTACTTC
NA	NA	TRBJ2-7	TRBV9	CASSGRGGGEQYF	TGTGCCAGCAGCGGGAGGGGGGGTGGGGAGCAGTACTTC
NA	NA	TRBJ1-3	TRBV28	CASSLDNSGNTIYF	TGTGCCAGCAGTTTAGACAACTCTGGAAACACCATATATTTT
TRBD1	NA	TRBJ1-5	TRBV7-8	CASSLDRVSNQPQHF	TGTGCCAGCAGCTTGGACAGGGTAAGCAATCAGCCCCAGCATTTT
TRBD2	few	TRBJ2-1	TRBV7-6	CASSLSREGPNNEQFF	TGTGCCAGCAGCTTATCCCGGGAGGGCCCTAACAATGAGCAGTTCTTC
NA	NA	TRBJ1-1	TRBV18	CASSPQVETNTEAFF	TGTGCCAGCTCACCACAAGTGGAGACGAACACTGAAGCTTTCTTT
TRBD1	NA	TRBJ2-3	TRBV28	CASSRGQGATDTQYF	TGTGCCAGCAGCCGAGGACAGGGGGCAACAGATACGCAGTATTTT
NA	once	TRBJ2-3	TRBV14	CASSQEGVSTDTQYF	TGTGCCAGCAGCCAAGAGGGCGTTAGCACAGATACGCAGTATTTT
TRBD2	NA	TRBJ2-1	TRBV10-2	CATGLAGGFNEQFF	TGCGCCACCGGACTAGCGGGAGGTTTCAATGAGCAGTTCTTC
TRBD2	NA	TRBJ2-7	TRBV29-1	CSVDKASGGSYEQYF	TGCAGCGTTGATAAGGCTAGCGGGGGCTCCTACGAGCAGTACTTC
TRBD1	NA	TRBJ2-7	TRBV19	CASRAGTGYEQYF	TGTGCCAGTAGAGCCGGGACAGGGTACGAGCAGTACTTC
TRBD1	NA	TRBJ2-7	TRBV5-4	CASSPGQGSSYEQYF	TGTGCCAGCAGCCCCGGACAGGGGTCCTCCTACGAGCAGTACTTC
NA	NA	TRBJ2-7	TRBV10-3	CAISEKPGAYEQYF	TGTGCCATCAGTGAGAAGCCAGGCGCCTACGAGCAGTACTTC
NA	NA	TRBJ2-5	TRBV4-1	CASSQDSLASQQYF	TGCGCCAGCAGCCAAGATTCCCTAGCATCACAGCAGTACTTC
NA	NA	TRBJ1-2	TRBV28	CASLTFTGKEGYGYTF	TGTGCCAGCCTGACATTTACAGGGAAAGAGGGCTATGGCTACACCTTC
TRBD2	NA	TRBJ2-2	TRBV5-1	CASSSLGVREFVGELFF	TGCGCCAGCAGCTCCCTCGGGGTGCGGGAGTTTGTCGGGGAGCTGTTTTTT
TRBD1	NA	TRBJ1-1	TRBV27	CASSFRGIPTGTMNTEAFF	TGTGCCAGCAGTTTTAGGGGGATTCCGACAGGGACCATGAACACTGAAGCTTTCTTT
NA	NA	TRBJ1-2	TRBV19	CASSINRNYGCTF	TGTGCCAGTAGTATCAACAGGAACTATGGCTGCACCTTC
NA	NA	TRBJ2-6	TRBV5-1	CASSQLNSGANVLTF	TGCGCCAGCTCACAGCTAAACTCTGGGGCCAACGTCCTGACTTTC
TRBD2	NA	TRBJ2-3	TRBV29-1	CSAPGTSGIYGDTQYF	TGCAGCGCCCCCGGGACTAGCGGGATATACGGAGATACGCAGTATTTT
NA	NA	TRBJ1-5	TRBV6-1	CASGGYPSNQPQHF	TGTGCCAGCGGCGGATACCCTAGCAATCAGCCCCAGCATTTT
NA	NA	TRBJ2-5	TRBV2	CASSGTVETQYF	TGTGCCAGCAGTGGGACAGTGGAGACCCAGTACTTC
TRBD1	NA	TRBJ1-2	TRBV6-1	CASSETTGVGYTF	TGTGCCAGCAGTGAAACGACAGGGGTTGGCTACACCTTC
TRBD1	NA	TRBJ2-7	TRBV5-4	CASSLAGGDYEQYF	TGTGCCAGCAGCTTGGCAGGGGGCGACTACGAGCAGTACTTC
TRBD1	NA	TRBJ1-5	TRBV6-1	CASRDRGSNQPQHF	TGTGCCAGCCGGGACAGGGGTAGCAATCAGCCCCAGCATTTT
NA	NA	TRBJ1-1	TRBV9	CASSARLDGRNTEAFF	TGTGCCAGCAGCGCCCGCCTCGACGGGAGGAACACTGAAGCTTTCTTT
TRBD2	NA	TRBJ2-1	TRBV6-5	CASRTGTSGYNEQFF	TGTGCCAGCAGGACCGGGACTAGCGGTTACAATGAGCAGTTCTTC
NA	NA	TRBJ1-5	TRBV2	CASSERQGNQPQHF	TGTGCCAGCAGTGAAAGACAGGGCAATCAGCCCCAGCATTTT
NA	NA	TRBJ1-2	TRBV6-6	CASEYSRGFVDGYTF	TGTGCCAGCGAATACTCCAGGGGTTTTGTAGATGGCTACACCTTC
NA	NA	TRBJ2-1	TRBV6-5	CASTMRVSSYNEQFF	TGTGCCAGCACAATGCGGGTGAGCTCCTACAATGAGCAGTTCTTC
NA	NA	TRBJ2-2	TRBV7-9	CASSQYSNTGELFF	TGTGCCAGCAGCCAGTATTCGAACACCGGGGAGCTGTTTTTT
TRBD1	once	TRBJ2-1	TRBV29-1	CSVPDRDASYNEQFF	TGCAGCGTTCCCGACAGGGACGCCTCCTACAATGAGCAGTTCTTC
NA	NA	TRBJ1-2	TRBV9	CASSPRDRFDGYTF	TGTGCCAGCAGCCCACGTGACAGGTTCGATGGCTACACCTTC
NA	NA	TRBJ1-1	TRBV21-1	CASSKDQADYAFF	TGTGCCAGCAGCAAAGATCAAGCGGATTACGCTTTCTTT
NA	NA	TRBJ1-5	TRBV28	CASSLPGGNQPQHF	TGTGCCAGCAGTTTACCAGGGGGCAATCAGCCCCAGCATTTT
TRBD2	NA	TRBJ2-3	TRBV2	CASEAGDLDTQYF	TGTGCCAGCGAAGCGGGAGATTTAGATACGCAGTATTTT
TRBD1	once	TRBJ2-2	TRBV4-2	CASSLKIAGTGANTGELFF	TGTGCCAGCAGCCTAAAGATAGCCGGGACAGGGGCGAACACCGGGGAGCTGTTTTTT
TRBD1	NA	TRBJ1-2	TRBV19	CASSIGTGGADNYGYTF	TGTGCCAGTAGTATAGGGACAGGGGGCGCCGACAACTATGGCTACACCTTC
NA	NA	TRBJ2-7	TRBV5-6	CASSLAGNYEQYF	TGTGCCAGCAGCTTAGCAGGGAACTACGAGCAGTACTTC
TRBD1	NA	TRBJ1-2	TRBV27	CASSLVQGGGYTF	TGTGCCAGCAGTTTAGTTCAGGGGGGCGGCTACACCTTC
TRBD2	NA	TRBJ2-7	TRBV5-4	CASSFLGLAGEQYF	TGTGCCAGCAGCTTTCTGGGACTAGCGGGCGAGCAGTACTTC
NA	once	TRBJ2-7	TRBV6-5	CASSYWSARAGEQYF	TGTGCCAGCAGTTACTGGAGTGCCAGGGCGGGGGAGCAGTACTTC
TRBD2	NA	TRBJ2-7	TRBV28	CASSPSGSYEQYF	TGTGCCAGCAGCCCTAGCGGGAGCTACGAGCAGTACTTC
NA	NA	TRBJ1-1	TRBV7-2	CASSFEGNTEAFF	TGTGCCAGCAGCTTCGAGGGGAACACTGAAGCTTTCTTT
NA	NA	TRBJ2-7	TRBV7-6	CASKMAEGSYEQYF	TGTGCCAGCAAAATGGCGGAAGGATCCTACGAGCAGTACTTC
TRBD1	NA	TRBJ1-2	TRBV19	CASSKGAANYGYTF	TGTGCCAGTAGTAAGGGGGCCGCTAACTATGGCTACACCTTC
NA	NA	TRBJ2-3	TRBV6-1	CASSARFADTQYF	TGTGCCAGCAGTGCCCGTTTCGCAGATACGCAGTATTTT
NA	NA	TRBJ1-2	TRBV29-1	CSVGDGGSGYTF	TGCAGCGTTGGAGATGGGGGCAGCGGCTACACCTTC
NA	NA	TRBJ2-7	TRBV5-4	CASSLAGNPPEQYF	TGTGCCAGCAGCTTGGCCGGGAACCCCCCGGAGCAGTACTTC
TRBD2	NA	TRBJ2-2	TRBV5-4	CASRLATNTGELFF	TGTGCCAGCAGACTAGCGACGAACACCGGGGAGCTGTTTTTT
NA	NA	TRBJ1-2	TRBV5-1	CASSLVASPSYGYTF	TGCGCCAGCAGCTTGGTCGCCAGCCCTAGCTATGGCTACACCTTC